The clone carrying this T cell receptor (beta chain) has just a few counts. The sample's time point: patch test 1, 2 weeks after DPC sensitization. This sample's treatment: therapeutic diphenylcyclopropenone sensitization with weekly scalp DPC. Blood was drawn before each patch test was applied. Germline assignment: CDR1 SEHNR and CDR2 FQNEAQ (reference sequence). CDR3 size: 17 residues. V lost 5 bases to trimming and J lost 7 bases, with 21 bases between them. It was the library that attached unique molecular identifiers to individual cDNA molecules. Per the original methods: Sequenced samples showed a median of 95,638 TCRs each, with counts running from about 20,000 to 690,000. TCRdb passed the RACE reads through MiXCR, listing each CDR3 protein once. The V and J calls were not made by the authors but by TCRdb's processing. The top ten clones hold 0.92% of a sample with roughly 120,000 distinct CDR3 sequences, roughly 15% of them seen once.

The data were obtained in a study of human T cells and chemical hapten exposure. Background on the study: Readings were taken at 6 days from patch tests that had applied 0.01% DPC to the upper back.

The rearrangement uses TRBV7-9 and TRBJ1-6, with D maybe TRBD1 (5 bases). The sequences come from whole blood, collected in connection with sensitization to the hapten diphenylcyclopropenone (DPC). The clonotype was recovered from a man aged 18 to 30 with alopecia areata. Some clones in this sample may be carry-over from other donors' samples. The CDR3 reads CASSPAQKGRLNSPLHF. CDR3 in DNA: TGTGCCAGCAGCCCCGCCCAAAAGGGGAGACTGAATTCACCCCTCCACTTT.